The 23 T cell receptor beta chains reported below all come from one sample, sequenced in a study of beta chain features in type 1 diabetes. General study results and limits: In all four CD4+ subsets, TCRB CDR3 length was significantly, moderately reduced in type 1 diabetes.

Antigens for these TCRs are unknown. Every bit of the isolated RNA underwent reverse transcription, so sequencing read expressed TCRB transcripts. Sequenced by immunoSEQ multiplex PCR; TCRdb stores in-frame clones only, minus some. The sample lists some 370,000 clones; over 8.5% were seen once. The sequenced sample was central memory CD4+ T cells from blood. These receptor sequences come from a man aged 25-45 years with type 1 diabetes.

A few counts support this clone. This rearrangement joins TRBV10-3 to TRBJ2-7; 8 nucleotides match TRBD1. With 4 bases clipped from V and 5 bases from J, the junction kept 13 bases outside the gene matches. This CDR3 is built from 16 residues. Germline V gene data show CDR1 as ENHRY and CDR2 as SYGVKD. In nucleotides, the CDR3 is TGTGCCATCAGTGCGGCCAGGGGGCGCGGCTTCCACGAGCAGTACTTC. Amino acids: CAISAARGRGFHEQYF.

This clone was seen a few times. This chain links TRBV10-3 with TRBJ2-3; D not certain. CDR3 length: 15 amino acids. Germline-derived CDR1 and CDR2 are ENHRY and SYGVKD. V was clipped by 2 bases and J by 1 base, with 10 bases between them. The CDR3 loop is CAISELAGGTDTQYF. The DNA for the CDR3 is TGTGCCATCAGTGAGCTCGCTGGGGGCACAGATACGCAGTATTTT.

This clone was seen repeatedly, ten times or more. The rearrangement joins TRBV7-9 to TRBJ2-1, with D possibly being TRBD2 (6 bases). This CDR3 has 16 amino acids. Per germline, CDR1 SEHNR and CDR2 FQNEAQ (reference sequence). The V gene lost 5 bases and the J gene lost 5 bases, with 19 bases spanning the gap. CDR3 sequence: CASSVLMGGLHNEQFF. The CDR3, as DNA: TGTGCCAGCAGCGTCCTCATGGGAGGACTGCACAATGAGCAGTTCTTC.

This clone showed up just a few times. The rearrangement joins TRBV5-1 to TRBJ2-3; TRBD2 aligns across 7 bases. Germline trimming cut 0 bases from V and 5 bases from J; bases unmatched to any gene: 3. The CDR3 sequence is 14 residues long. The germline V gene encodes CDR1 SGHRS and CDR2 YFSETQ. The CDR3 spells CASSLGRGGDTQYF. As DNA, the CDR3 is TGCGCCAGCAGCTTGGGCCGCGGGGGAGATACGCAGTATTTT. Based on the CDR3 plus reference TRBV5-1 and TRBJ2-3, the full variable domain is KAGVTQTPRYLIKTRGQQVTLSCSPISGHRSVSWYQQTPGQGLQFLFEYFSETQRNKGNFPGRFSGRQFSNSRSEMNVSTLELGDSALYLCASSLGRGGDTQYFGPGTRLTVL.

The chain employs TRBV5-5 and TRBJ2-3, with no clear D. The CDR3 length is 13 residues. Germline lookup yields CDR1 SGHKS and CDR2 YYEKEE (reference sequence). Trimming took 1 base from V and 2 from J, leaving 5 bases between them. The CDR3 DNA follows: TGTGCCAGCAGCTTGCAGGACACAGATACGCAGTATTTT. It translates to CASSLQDTDTQYF.

This clone has more than one count but fewer than ten. V usage is TRBV29-1 and J usage is TRBJ1-2; the match to TRBD1 covers 8 bases. The CDR3 has 12 amino acids. J was trimmed by 8 bases and V by 5 bases; bases with no gene match: 7. Germline V gene data show CDR1 as SQVTM and CDR2 as ANQGSEA. The CDR3 DNA sequence: TGCAGCGTTTCCACAGGGGGTTGGGGCTACACCTTC. It specifies CSVSTGGWGYTF.

This clone came up a few times. Here the CDR3 DNA reads TGTGCCAGCAACTCGGACAGGGTAGCCTACGAGCAGTACTTC. This translates into CASNSDRVAYEQYF. This chain joins TRBV2 and TRBJ2-7, with TRBD1 matching over 8 bases. The CDR3 length is 14 residues. V trimming: 7 bases; J trimming: 2 bases; junction bases outside the gene matches: 7. Germline V gives CDR1 SNHLY, CDR2 FYNNEI.

This clone showed up just a few times. The CDR3 sequence is CASSAGMNTEAFF. Written as DNA, the CDR3 is TGTGCCAGCAGCGCGGGGATGAACACTGAAGCTTTCTTT. This chain joins TRBV7-2 and TRBJ1-1; D uncertain. Trimming took off 5 bases at V and 0 bases at J, with 7 bases between the two ends. The CDR3 covers 13 residues. Per germline, CDR1 SGHTA and CDR2 FQGNSA. Variable domain in full (rest from reference TRBV7-2 and TRBJ1-1): GAGVSQSPSNKVTEKGKDVELRCDPISGHTALYWYRQSLGQGLEFLIYFQGNSAPDKSGLPSDRFSAERTGGSVSTLTIQRTQQEDSAVYLCASSAGMNTEAFFGQGTRLTVV.

The chain links TRBV2 to TRBJ1-1; 7 positions agree with TRBD1. V trimming: 4 bases; J trimming: 4 bases; junction bases outside the gene matches: 6. Per germline, CDR1 SNHLY and CDR2 FYNNEI. The CDR3 is 14 amino acids. CDR3 in amino acids: CASSVNRGSTEAFF. CDR3 coding DNA: TGTGCCAGCAGTGTAAACAGGGGCAGCACTGAAGCTTTCTTT.

In this sample, this clone turned up many times. The V and J genes are TRBV7-6 and TRBJ2-1; 8 positions match TRBD2. This CDR3 has 15 amino acids. J gave up 9 bases and V 1 base, and 8 bases lay outside the gene matches. CDR1 and CDR2 from the germline V gene are SGHVS and FNYEAQ. The CDR3 DNA sequence: TGTGCCAGCAGCTTAGAGGTGCGGGAGGAGGGTGAGCAGTTCTTC. This codes for CASSLEVREEGEQFF.

This clone was counted only a few times. The chain combines TRBV7-2 with TRBJ2-4; 7 bases agree with TRBD1. The CDR3 is 14 residues long. The V gene's germline CDR1 is SGHTA and CDR2 FQGNSA. The trim removed 5 bases at V and 6 bases at J, leaving 7 bases unmatched. The CDR3 spells CASSPDRVRNIQYF. CDR3 nucleotide sequence: TGTGCCAGCAGCCCCGACAGGGTTAGAAACATTCAGTACTTC.

A few counts support this clone. This rearrangement joins TRBV19 to TRBJ1-1, with D perhaps matching TRBD1 (6 bases). Germline CDR1 LNHDA, CDR2 SQIVND (reference sequence). V gave up 8 bases and J gave up 0 bases, with 10 bases separating them. The CDR3 has 13 residues. CDR3 amino acids: CASSDRLNTEAFF. The CDR3 DNA is TGTGCCAGTTCCGACAGGCTGAACACTGAAGCTTTCTTT.

There are a few counts of this clone. J is TRBJ1-1 and V is TRBV5-5, with 8 nucleotides matching TRBD1. The CDR3 runs to 14 residues. J lost 6 bases, V lost 4 bases, and 8 bases had no gene match. The germline V gene encodes CDR1 SGHKS and CDR2 YYEKEE (reference sequence). CDR3 protein: CASSIQTGDAEAFF. In nucleotides, the CDR3 is TGTGCCAGCAGCATCCAGACAGGGGACGCTGAAGCTTTCTTT.

This clone was observed a handful of times. The chain recombines TRBV29-1 with TRBJ2-3, with 13 bases aligning to TRBD2. The length of the CDR3 is 15 residues. Germline values: CDR1 SQVTM, CDR2 ANQGSEA. V lost 6 bases and J lost 4; bases outside the gene matches: 7. The CDR3 nucleotides are TGCAGCGTGGGGACAGGACTAGCGGGAGCAGATACGCAGTATTTT. Translated: CSVGTGLAGADTQYF.

This clone was counted ten times or more. Other DNA sequences from this sample encode an identical CDR3 as well. This chain links TRBV5-6 with TRBJ1-2, with unresolved D. This CDR3 is built from 14 residues. V shed 4 bases and J shed 4 bases, with 14 bases lying between them. Germline V gene lookup returns CDR1 SGHDT and CDR2 YYEEEE. The CDR3 DNA sequence: TGTGCCAGCAGCCTCGGGGAGGGAGGCTATGGCTACACCTTC. This translates into CASSLGEGGYGYTF.

CDR3 region: CASKGATNYGYTF. CDR3 DNA sequence: TGTGCCAGCAAAGGGGCGACTAACTATGGCTACACCTTC. This rearrangement joins TRBV6-6 to TRBJ1-2; perhaps TRBD1 as D (5 bases). Between the trimmed V and J ends, which lost 7 bases and 0 bases, there was a span of 9 bases. Germline loops: CDR1 MNHNY, CDR2 SVGAGI (reference sequence). CDR3 length: 13 amino acids.

V and J are TRBV6-5 and TRBJ2-3; D remains unclear. V was clipped by 6 bases and J by 6 bases, with 16 bases between them. The CDR3 extends over 14 amino acids. The V gene's germline CDR1 is MNHEY and CDR2 SVGAGI. The CDR3 nucleotides are TGTGCCAGCAGAGAGGTGGGATCTGGGGATACGCAGTATTTT. It specifies CASREVGSGDTQYF.

This clone was detected only a few times. The genes are TRBV27 and TRBJ2-2; tentative D call: TRBD2 (6 bases). This CDR3 is 16 amino acids long. V was trimmed by 3 bases and J by 4 bases, leaving 15 bases between them. Germline V gene lookup returns CDR1 MNHEY and CDR2 SMNVEV (reference sequence). DNA of the CDR3: TGTGCCAGCAGTTTTAATTACCTAGCGCTCACCGGGGAGCTGTTTTTT. Its protein is CASSFNYLALTGELFF.

The chain links TRBV4-3 to TRBJ2-1, with 9 bases lining up with TRBD2. The trim removed 4 bases at V and 0 bases at J, leaving 7 bases unmatched. The CDR3 contains 17 residues. CDR1 is LGHNA, CDR2 YSLEER, per germline. CDR3 protein: CASSPGLATSSYNEQFF. The CDR3 DNA follows: TGCGCCAGCAGCCCTGGACTAGCGACCAGCTCCTACAATGAGCAGTTCTTC.

This clone turned up a few times. J is TRBJ1-1 and V is TRBV11-3; D not certain. This CDR3 comprises 13 residues. Germline CDR1 and CDR2: SGHNT and YENEEA. Trimming cost V 5 bases and J 7 bases, with 14 bases left between them. The CDR3 protein is CASSQAQENEAFF. DNA of the CDR3: TGTGCCAGCAGCCAGGCCCAGGAAAATGAAGCTTTCTTT.

This clone was observed a handful of times. The rearrangement uses TRBV7-8 and TRBJ2-1; D call uncertain. V was shortened by 5 bases and J by 4 bases, with 9 bases between the two germline ends. From germline, CDR1 is SGHVS and CDR2 FQNEAQ. CDR3 length: 13 amino acids. This CDR3 is CASSLWEYNEQFF. CDR3 DNA: TGTGCCAGCAGCCTCTGGGAATACAATGAGCAGTTCTTC.

CDR3 bases: TGTGCCTGGAGTGGCAATTTCAATCAGCCCCAGCATTTT. Amino acids: CAWSGNFNQPQHF. This chain connects TRBV30 to TRBJ1-5; no clear D. The germline V and J ends were trimmed by 1 base and 3 bases, with 7 bases remaining between them. The CDR3 loop spans 13 amino acids. CDR1 GTSNPN and CDR2 SVGIG come from the germline V gene (reference sequence).

A few counts support this clone. V gene TRBV5-6 combines with J gene TRBJ1-2; D possibly corresponds to TRBD1 (5 bases). The V end was cut by 0 bases, the J end by 3 bases, with 6 bases between. Germline values: CDR1 SGHDT, CDR2 YYEEEE. CDR3 length: 13 residues. For the CDR3, the DNA is TGTGCCAGCAGCTTGGGCAGGGACTATGGCTACACCTTC. This sequence encodes CASSLGRDYGYTF.